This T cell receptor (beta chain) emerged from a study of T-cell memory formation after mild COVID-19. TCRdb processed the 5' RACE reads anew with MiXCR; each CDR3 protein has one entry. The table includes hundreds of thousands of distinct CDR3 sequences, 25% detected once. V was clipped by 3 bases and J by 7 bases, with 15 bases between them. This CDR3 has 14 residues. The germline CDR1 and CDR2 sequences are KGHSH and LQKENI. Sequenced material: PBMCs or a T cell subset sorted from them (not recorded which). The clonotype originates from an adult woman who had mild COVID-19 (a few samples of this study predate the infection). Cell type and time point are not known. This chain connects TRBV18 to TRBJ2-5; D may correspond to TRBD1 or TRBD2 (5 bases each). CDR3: CASSPGTEKATQYF. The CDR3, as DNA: TGTGCCAGCTCACCTGGGACGGAAAAGGCGACCCAGTACTTC.